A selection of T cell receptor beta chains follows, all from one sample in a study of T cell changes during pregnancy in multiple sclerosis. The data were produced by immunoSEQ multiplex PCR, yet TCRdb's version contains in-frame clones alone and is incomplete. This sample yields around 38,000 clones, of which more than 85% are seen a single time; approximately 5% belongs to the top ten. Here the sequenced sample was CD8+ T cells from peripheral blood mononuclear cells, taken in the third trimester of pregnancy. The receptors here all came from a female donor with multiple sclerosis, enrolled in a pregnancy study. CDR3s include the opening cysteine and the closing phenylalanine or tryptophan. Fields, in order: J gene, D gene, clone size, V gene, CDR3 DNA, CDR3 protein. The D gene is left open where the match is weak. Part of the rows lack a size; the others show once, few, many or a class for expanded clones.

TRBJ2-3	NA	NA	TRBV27	TGTGCCAGCAGCCCGGACAGATTCCAACTGAGCACAGATACGCAGTATTTT	CASSPDRFQLSTDTQYF
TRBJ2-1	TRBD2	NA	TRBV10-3	TGTGCCATCAAGACCCGGGAGGGCCTCTATGAGCAGTTCTTC	CAIKTREGLYEQFF
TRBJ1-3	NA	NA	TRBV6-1	TGTGCCAGCAGTGCGGGCCAGGGTGGAAACACCATATATTTT	CASSAGQGGNTIYF
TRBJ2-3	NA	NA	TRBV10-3	TGTGCCATCAGCGGGAGCACAGATACGCAGTATTTT	CAISGSTDTQYF
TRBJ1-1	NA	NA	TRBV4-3	TGCGCCAGCAGCCATCAGGGCGGCAGGGTCACTGAAGCTTTCTTT	CASSHQGGRVTEAFF
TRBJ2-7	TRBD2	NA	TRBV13	TGTGCCAGCAGCCCACAGCGGGAACTCTACGAGCAGTACTTC	CASSPQRELYEQYF
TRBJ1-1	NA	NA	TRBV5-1	TGCGCCAGCAGCTTGAAGAGGGGGGGCGAAGCTTTCTTT	CASSLKRGGEAFF
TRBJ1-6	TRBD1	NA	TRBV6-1	TGTGCCAGCAGTGAAGCGAGTGAGGGGGCTTCACCCCTCCACTTT	CASSEASEGASPLHF
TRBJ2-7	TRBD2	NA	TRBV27	TGTGCCAGCAGTTTATCGCTAGCGGGGACCTACGAGCAGTACTTC	CASSLSLAGTYEQYF
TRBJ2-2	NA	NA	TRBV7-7	TGTGCTAGCAGCCCGAACCCGGGACTCTCGAACACCGGGGAGCTGTTTTTT	CASSPNPGLSNTGELFF
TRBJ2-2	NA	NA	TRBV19	TGTGCGATGAATACGGCGGCCGGGGAGCTGTTTTTT	CAMNTAAGELFF
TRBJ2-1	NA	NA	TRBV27	TGTGCCAGCATAGGGTCGACTAGAAGAAGAGAGCAGTTCTTC	CASIGSTRRREQFF
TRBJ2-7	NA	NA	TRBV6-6	TGTGCCAGCAGTTACTCTAGGGGGAAAGGGGACAAGCAGTACTTC	CASSYSRGKGDKQYF
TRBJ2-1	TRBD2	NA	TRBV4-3	TGCGCCAGCAGCCAAGATGTAACTAGCGGGACCTTGGATGAGCAGTTCTTC	CASSQDVTSGTLDEQFF
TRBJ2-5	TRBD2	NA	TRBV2	TGTGCCAGCAGTGATATTAGCGGGAGGGCCGAAGAGACCCAGTACTTC	CASSDISGRAEETQYF
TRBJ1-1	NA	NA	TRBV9	TGTGCCAGCAGCGTGGGGGGGAACTCTGAAGCTTTCTTT	CASSVGGNSEAFF
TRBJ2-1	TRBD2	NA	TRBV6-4	TGTGCCAGCAGTGAGGCTAGCGGGAACTACAATGAGCAGTTCTTC	CASSEASGNYNEQFF
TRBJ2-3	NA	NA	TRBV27	TGTGCCAGCAGTTTTTCGGGGGTCGGCGCAGATACGCAGTATTTT	CASSFSGVGADTQYF
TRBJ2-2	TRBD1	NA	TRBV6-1	TGTGCCAGCAGGACAGGGAAAAACACCGGGGAGCTGTTTTTT	CASRTGKNTGELFF
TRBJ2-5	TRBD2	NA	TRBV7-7	TGTGCTAGCAGCTCAGGCGGGAGTAGACGAGAGACCCAGTACTTC	CASSSGGSRRETQYF
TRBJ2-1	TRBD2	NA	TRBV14	TGTGCCAGCAGCCAACGGACTAGCGGGTACTACAATGAGCAGTTCTTC	CASSQRTSGYYNEQFF
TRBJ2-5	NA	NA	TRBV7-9	TGTGCCAGCAGCTTAGCCCTAGCGGAGACCCAGTACTTC	CASSLALAETQYF
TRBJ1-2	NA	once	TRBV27	TGTGCCAGCAGGTCCCTTTCAGGGGTTTTCTATGGCTACACCTTC	CASRSLSGVFYGYTF
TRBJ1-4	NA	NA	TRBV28	TGTGCCAGCAGTTCGGGGGAGAATGAAAAACTGTTTTTT	CASSSGENEKLFF
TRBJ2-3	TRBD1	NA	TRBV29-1	TGCAGCGCCTGGGACAGGGAAGATACGCAGTATTTT	CSAWDREDTQYF
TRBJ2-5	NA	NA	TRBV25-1	TGTGCCAGCAGCGCACTAGGGAGTGGGGAGACCCAGTACTTC	CASSALGSGETQYF
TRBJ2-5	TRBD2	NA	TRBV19	TGTGCCAGTAGTGTTGGGAGGGCGCAGGGTTGGGAAGAGACCCAGTACTTC	CASSVGRAQGWEETQYF
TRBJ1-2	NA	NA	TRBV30	TGTGCCTGGAGTCGCCTCGGGAGTAACTATGGCTACACCTTC	CAWSRLGSNYGYTF
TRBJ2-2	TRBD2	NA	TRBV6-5	TGTGCCAGCAGTTCACTAGCGGGGGGAAACACCGGGGAGCTGTTTTTT	CASSSLAGGNTGELFF
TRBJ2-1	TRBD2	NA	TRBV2	TGTGCCAGCGAGGGACTAGCGGAAAACGAGCAGTTCTTC	CASEGLAENEQFF
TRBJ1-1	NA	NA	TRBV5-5	TGTGCCAGCAGCTTGAATCAGGGCTACGCTGAAGCTTTCTTT	CASSLNQGYAEAFF
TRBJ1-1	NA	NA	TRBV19	TGTGCCAGTACCGCCTATTCGGGACTTATGACTGAAGCTTTCTTT	CASTAYSGLMTEAFF
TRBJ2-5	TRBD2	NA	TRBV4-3	TGCGCCAGCAGCCAAGACTTCGCGGGAGGGCGGCAGACCCAGTACTTC	CASSQDFAGGRQTQYF
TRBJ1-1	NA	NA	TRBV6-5	TGTGCCAGCAGTTACCAGGGGCAGGCTGAAGCTTTCTTT	CASSYQGQAEAFF
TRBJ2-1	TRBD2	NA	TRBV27	TGTGCCAGCAGGGGACTAGAGATAGAGCAGTTCTTC	CASRGLEIEQFF
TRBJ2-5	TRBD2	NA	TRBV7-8	TGTGCCAGCAGCTTCAGGCTGAGCGGGAGGGAGGCCCAAGAGACCCAGTACTTC	CASSFRLSGREAQETQYF
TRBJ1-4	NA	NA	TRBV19	TGTGCCAGTAAACGGACAGAACGGAGTAATGAAAAACTGTTTTTT	CASKRTERSNEKLFF
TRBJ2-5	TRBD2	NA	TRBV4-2	TGTGCCAGCAGCCAAGATAATAGCGGGGGTCCGGAGACCCAGTACTTC	CASSQDNSGGPETQYF
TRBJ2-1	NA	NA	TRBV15	TGTGCCACCAGCAGAGAGGACAGATACAATGAGCAGTTCTTC	CATSREDRYNEQFF
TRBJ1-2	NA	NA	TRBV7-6	TGTGCCAGCAGCTTCCCTCCCGGACAGCGGCCAGATAACTATGGCTACACCTTC	CASSFPPGQRPDNYGYTF
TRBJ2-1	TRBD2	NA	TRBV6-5	TGTGCCAGCAGTTTACTAGCGGGGGGCTCCTACAATGAGCAGTTCTTC	CASSLLAGGSYNEQFF
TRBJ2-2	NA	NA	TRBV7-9	TGTGCCAGCAGCTTCCTTTCGTCCACCGGGGAGCTGTTTTTT	CASSFLSSTGELFF
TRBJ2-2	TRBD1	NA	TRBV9	TGTGCCAGCAGCGCGGGACAGGGGGCTACCGGGGAGCTGTTTTTT	CASSAGQGATGELFF
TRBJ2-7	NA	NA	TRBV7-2	TGTGCCAGCAGCTTAGTCGACGGGTCCTACGAGCAGTACTTC	CASSLVDGSYEQYF
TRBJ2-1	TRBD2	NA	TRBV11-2	TGTGCCAGCAGCGAGAGAGAGACTAGCCCGGATGAGCAGTTCTTC	CASSERETSPDEQFF
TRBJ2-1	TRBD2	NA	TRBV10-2	TGCGCCAGCAGTGGAGCCCCGGGACTAGCGGGATATGAAAACAATGAGCAGTTCTTC	CASSGAPGLAGYENNEQFF
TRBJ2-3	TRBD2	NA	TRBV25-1	TGTGCCAGCAGTGCCCCTCTCCCGCGGGAGGGCCGAACAGATACGCAGTATTTT	CASSAPLPREGRTDTQYF
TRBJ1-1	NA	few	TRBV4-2	TGTGCCAGCAGCCAAGACACGGTGGAAGCTTTCTTT	CASSQDTVEAFF
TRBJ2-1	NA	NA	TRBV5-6	TGTGCCAGCAGCTTATACAGGGACCCCTACAATGAGCAGTTCTTC	CASSLYRDPYNEQFF